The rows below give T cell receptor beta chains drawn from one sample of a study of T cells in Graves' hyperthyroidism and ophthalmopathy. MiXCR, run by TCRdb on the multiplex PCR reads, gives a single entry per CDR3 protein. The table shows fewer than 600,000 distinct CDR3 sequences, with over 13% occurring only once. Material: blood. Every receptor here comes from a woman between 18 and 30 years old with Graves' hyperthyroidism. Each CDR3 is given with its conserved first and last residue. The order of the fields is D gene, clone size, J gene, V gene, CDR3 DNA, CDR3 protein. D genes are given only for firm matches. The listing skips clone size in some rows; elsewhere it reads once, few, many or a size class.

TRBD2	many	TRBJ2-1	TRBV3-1	TGTGCCAGCAGCCCCCGGACTAGAGGCCCCTACAATGAGCAGTTCTTC	CASSPRTRGPYNEQFF
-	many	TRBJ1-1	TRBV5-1	TGCGCCAGCGCGGGACAACCGAACACTGAAGCTTTCTTT	CASAGQPNTEAFF
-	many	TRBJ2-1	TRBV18	TGTGCCAGCTCCGCCGCCAGCTACAATGAGCAGTTCTTC	CASSAASYNEQFF
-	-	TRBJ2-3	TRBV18	TGTGCCAGCTCGCGACAGGAGTACACAGATACGCAGTATTTT	CASSRQEYTDTQYF
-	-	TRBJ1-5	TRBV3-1	TGTGCCAGCAGCCAAGGAGGCCTCGCGAGTTATCAGCCCCAGCATTTT	CASSQGGLASYQPQHF
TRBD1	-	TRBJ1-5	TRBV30	TGTGCCTGGGGCCGGGACAGGGGTGAGCCCCAGCATTTT	CAWGRDRGEPQHF
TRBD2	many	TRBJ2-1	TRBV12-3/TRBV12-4	TGTGCCAGCAGCTGGAGGGGACTAGCGGGAGGGAATGAGCAGTTCTTC	CASSWRGLAGGNEQFF
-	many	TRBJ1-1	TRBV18	TGTGCCAGCTCAAACACAGAGAACACTGAAGCTTTCTTT	CASSNTENTEAFF
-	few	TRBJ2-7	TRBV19	TGTGCCAGTAGTTTAACACCGTCCTACGAGCAGTACTTC	CASSLTPSYEQYF
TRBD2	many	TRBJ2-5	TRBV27	TGTGCCAGCAGTCCCGTGGCTAGCGGGAGGGGGGAGACCCAGTACTTC	CASSPVASGRGETQYF
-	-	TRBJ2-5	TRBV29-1	TGCAGCGTTGATGGGGGGCTGTCAGAGACCCAGTACTTC	CSVDGGLSETQYF
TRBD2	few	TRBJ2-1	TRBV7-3	TGTGCCAGCTCTCCTCGCGGGAGTCCCAATGAGCAGTTCTTC	CASSPRGSPNEQFF
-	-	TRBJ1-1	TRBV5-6	TGTGCCAGCAGCTCCTTGACCGAGAACCTTGAAGCTTTCTTT	CASSSLTENLEAFF
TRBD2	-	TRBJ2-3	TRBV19	TGTGCCAGCAGCGGGAGGATACCCACAGATACGCAGTATTTT	CASSGRIPTDTQYF
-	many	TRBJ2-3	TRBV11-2	TGTGCCAGCAGCCCGCCCCCTAGTAGTACGCAGTATTTT	CASSPPPSSTQYF
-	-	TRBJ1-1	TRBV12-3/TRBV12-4	TGTGCCAGCAGTTTATTGGGGGCAGGCTTAACGAACACTGAAGCTTTCTTT	CASSLLGAGLTNTEAFF
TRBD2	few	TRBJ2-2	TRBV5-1	TGCGCCAGCAGGTCCCCCGGACTAGCGGGCACCGGGGAGCTGTTTTTT	CASRSPGLAGTGELFF
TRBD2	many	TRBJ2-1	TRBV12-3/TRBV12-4	TGTGCCACCCGTACTAGCGGGAGTGACGATGAGCAGTTCTTC	CATRTSGSDDEQFF
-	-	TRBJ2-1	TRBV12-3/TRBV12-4	TGTGCCAGCAGTTTTGGTAGGGGCCCGAGGAGCACCTACAATGAGCAGTTCTTC	CASSFGRGPRSTYNEQFF
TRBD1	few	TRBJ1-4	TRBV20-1	TGCAGTGCTAGAGCGAGGGGGCAGGATGAAAAACTGTTTTTT	CSARARGQDEKLFF
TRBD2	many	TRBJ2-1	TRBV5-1	TGCGCCAGCAGCTTGGGTAGCGGGAGGAGCTCCTACAATGAGCAGTTCTTC	CASSLGSGRSSYNEQFF
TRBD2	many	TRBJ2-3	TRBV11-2	TGTGCCAGCAGCTGGGCGGGAGGAGATACGCAGTATTTT	CASSWAGGDTQYF
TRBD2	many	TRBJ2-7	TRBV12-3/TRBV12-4	TGTGCCAGCAGCCTCGGACTAGGGGTATACGAGCAGTACTTC	CASSLGLGVYEQYF
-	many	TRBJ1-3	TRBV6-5	TGTGCCAGCAGTTACTCCGGGGGCCTCTCGGGCGGAAACACCATATATTTT	CASSYSGGLSGGNTIYF
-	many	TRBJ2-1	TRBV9	TGTGCCAGCAGCGTAGGGGGTAGCGGCGCCTCCTACAATGAGCAGTTCTTC	CASSVGGSGASYNEQFF
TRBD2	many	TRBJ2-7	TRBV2	TGTGCCAGCAGTGGACTAGCGGACGAGCAGTACTTC	CASSGLADEQYF